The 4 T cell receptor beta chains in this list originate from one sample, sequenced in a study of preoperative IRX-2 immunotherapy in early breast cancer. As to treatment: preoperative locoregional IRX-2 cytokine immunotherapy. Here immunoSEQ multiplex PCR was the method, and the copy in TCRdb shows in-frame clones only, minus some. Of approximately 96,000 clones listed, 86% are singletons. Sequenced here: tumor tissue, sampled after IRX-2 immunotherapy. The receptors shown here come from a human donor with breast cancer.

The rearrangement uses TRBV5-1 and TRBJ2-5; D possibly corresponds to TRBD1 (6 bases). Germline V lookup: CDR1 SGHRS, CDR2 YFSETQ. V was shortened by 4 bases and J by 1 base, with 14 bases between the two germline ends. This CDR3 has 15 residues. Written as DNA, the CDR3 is TGCGCCAGCAGCCCGTACCGGACAGTCCAAGAGACCCAGTACTTC. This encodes CASSPYRTVQETQYF.

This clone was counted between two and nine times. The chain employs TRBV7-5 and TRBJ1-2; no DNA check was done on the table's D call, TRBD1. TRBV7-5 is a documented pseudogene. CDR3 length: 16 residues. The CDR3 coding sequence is TGTGCCAGCAGCTTTGACAGGGATGGTCCCTCCTATGGCTACACCTTC. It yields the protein CASSFDRDGPSYGYTF.

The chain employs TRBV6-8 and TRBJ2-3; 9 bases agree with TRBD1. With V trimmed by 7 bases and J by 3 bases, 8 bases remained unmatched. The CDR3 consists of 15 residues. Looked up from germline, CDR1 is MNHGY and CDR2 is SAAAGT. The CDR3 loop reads CASNQDRGLTDTQYF. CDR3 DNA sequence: TGTGCCAGCAACCAGGACAGGGGCCTTACAGATACGCAGTATTTT.

Written as DNA, the CDR3 is TGTGCCAGCAGTTACGTCAAGACATCTGGGGCCAACGTCCTGACTTTC. This translates into CASSYVKTSGANVLTF. The chain uses TRBV6-8 and TRBJ2-6, with D unclear. CDR3 length: 16 amino acids. V was shortened by 2 bases and J by 1 base, with 9 bases between the two germline ends. Germline V gives CDR1 MNHGY, CDR2 SAAAGT.